This TCR beta chain was recorded in a study of T cells after yellow fever vaccination. Germline V gene data show CDR1 as SGHRS and CDR2 as YFSETQ. The CDR3 consists of 16 residues. V was clipped by 4 bases and J by 3 bases; unmatched bases: 12. As for this clonotype: Its cognate antigen is unknown.

TCRdb reanalysed the 5' RACE reads using MiXCR and keeps one entry per CDR3 protein. The table includes fewer than 400,000 distinct CDR3 sequences, about 10% detected once. Study observations and caveats: Once the booster was given, most primary-vaccination clones reappeared, at approximately 97% for CD4 and roughly 86% for CD8. FACS-sorted repertoires might harbor abundant contaminating clonotypes from the bulk population.

The V and J genes are TRBV5-1 and TRBJ2-7; 8 nucleotides match TRBD1. Sequenced here: CD4+ T cells sorted from PBMCs, sampled 45 days after the yellow fever booster vaccination. The TCR was taken from a man between 18 and 29 years old who received the YFV17D yellow fever vaccine. CDR3 amino acids: CASSPLPGTGIYEQYF. Written as DNA, the CDR3 is TGCGCCAGCAGCCCCCTCCCCGGGACAGGCATCTACGAGCAGTACTTC.